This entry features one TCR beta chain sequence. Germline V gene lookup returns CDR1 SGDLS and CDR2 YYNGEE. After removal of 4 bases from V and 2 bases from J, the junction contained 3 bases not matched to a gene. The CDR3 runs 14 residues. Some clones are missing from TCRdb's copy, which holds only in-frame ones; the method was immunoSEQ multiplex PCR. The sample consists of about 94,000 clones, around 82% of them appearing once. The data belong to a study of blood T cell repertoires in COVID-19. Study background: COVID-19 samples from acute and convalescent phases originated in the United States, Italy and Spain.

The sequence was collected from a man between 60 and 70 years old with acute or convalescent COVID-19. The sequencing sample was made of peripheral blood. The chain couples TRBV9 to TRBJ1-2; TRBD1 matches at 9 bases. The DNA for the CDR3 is TGTGCCAGCAGCATCGGACAGGGGAACTATGGCTACACCTTC. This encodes CASSIGQGNYGYTF.